This note documents a single TCR beta chain sequence. The data were taken from a study of cytomegalovirus exposure and HLA in healthy donors. PCR primers comprised 60 Vbeta and 13 Jbeta primers. Sequencing was performed with immunoSEQ multiplex PCR; in TCRdb, only in-frame clones are kept and a portion is missing. The data hold about 210,000 clones, with approximately 82% observed a single time. Germline assignment: CDR1 MNHEY and CDR2 SMNVEV (reference sequence). The CDR3 runs to 12 residues. V was shortened by 5 bases and J by 7 bases, with 10 bases between the two germline ends. The V call is TRBV27, the J call TRBJ2-3; the D is unclear. Specimen: PBMCs. This sequence was found in a woman aged 45-65 years in good health and CMV-seropositive. This CDR3 is CASSLRGNTQYF. In DNA, the CDR3 is TGTGCCAGCAGTCTTCGAGGAAATACGCAGTATTTT.